This T cell receptor beta chain is from a study of OX40 agonist ivuxolimab in advanced cancers. Collection of blood occurred at baseline, at cycle 4 day 1, and at cycle 7 day 1. TCRdb's copy holds only in-frame clones and misses some; the assay was immunoSEQ multiplex PCR. This table holds 35,000 to 55,000 clones, around 94% found once. The germline CDR1 and CDR2 sequences are SGHTA and FQGTGA. The CDR3 contains 16 residues. V dropped 4 bases and J dropped 1 base, with 13 bases sitting between them. Findings and caveats of the study: Clones of CD4+ and CD8+ blood T cells grew by week 6 at doses of 0.1 to 3.0 mg/kg. Antigens targeted by the expanded peripheral T cells were not determined.

With regard to this clone: Its antigen remains unknown.

The chain links TRBV7-3 to TRBJ2-2, with D perhaps matching TRBD2 (5 bases). This receptor was taken from an adult with an advanced solid tumor such as melanoma, head and neck, liver or kidney cancer. The material was CD4+ or CD8+ T cells sorted from blood, obtained in a trial of the OX40 agonist ivuxolimab. Here the CDR3 DNA reads TGTGCCAGCAGCTCCCCTTGGGGAGAGAACACCGGGGAGCTGTTTTTT. Protein: CASSSPWGENTGELFF.